This T cell receptor (beta chain) is from a study of cytomegalovirus exposure and HLA in healthy donors. The wider study: Approximately 85 million unique TCRs from HLA-typed donors were held in an early release of data. Study-level findings and limits: CMV antigen specificity of a few CMV-associated chains was confirmed in vitro. Later analysis identified a missense DCLRE1C variant that was linked to TCR beta V- and J-gene trimming.

Details on this clone: As yet, its antigen is unknown.

Vbeta (60) and Jbeta (13) primers were used in the PCR. Clones were read by immunoSEQ multiplex PCR, and TCRdb kept only the in-frame ones, dropping some. This sample carries about 170,000 clones, around 77% of them seen once, and the ten largest clones take around 3.1%. From germline, CDR1 is SGHTA and CDR2 FQGNSA. This CDR3 is built from 14 residues. Donors counted as nominally healthy when sampled, yet unrecorded immune exposures were likely. The specimen was PBMCs. This clonotype was sampled from a female donor in good health and CMV-seronegative. The V and J genes are TRBV7-2 and TRBJ2-5, with D possibly TRBD2 on 6 matching bases. TRBJ2-7 explains the end of the DNA better; the J call may be wrong. CDR3 DNA: TGTGCCAGCAGCTTAGGACTAGACCCCTACGAGCAGTACTTC. Protein: CASSLGLDPYEQYF.